These 23 T cell receptor beta chains were all obtained from the same sample, sequenced in a study of blood T cell repertoires in COVID-19. TCRdb's copy holds only in-frame clones and misses some; the assay was immunoSEQ multiplex PCR. The sample carries 150,000 or so clones, around 81% recorded once. The material sequenced was peripheral blood. All receptors come from a human donor in a cohort sampled during active COVID-19.

This rearrangement joins TRBV19 to TRBJ2-5; 8 bases are shared with TRBD2. Germline-derived CDR1 and CDR2 are LNHDA and SQIVND (reference sequence). The J segment lost 3 bases and the V segment lost 5 bases, leaving 14 bases of the junction unmatched. This CDR3 region has 17 residues. In DNA, the CDR3 is TGTGCCAGTAGTCTCAACCCAGCGGGAGCTCAGAAAGAGACCCAGTACTTC. This encodes CASSLNPAGAQKETQYF.

This chain uses TRBV4-3 with TRBJ2-4, with a possible D match to TRBD1 (6 bases). The CDR3 runs 17 residues. The V gene lost 0 bases and the J gene lost 3 bases, with 15 bases spanning the gap. The germline CDR1 and CDR2 sequences are LGHNA and YSLEER. The CDR3 is CASSQEYGTNIKNIQYF. The CDR3 bases are TGCGCCAGCAGCCAAGAGTACGGGACAAATATCAAAAACATTCAGTACTTC.

This sequence joins TRBV14 and TRBJ1-1, with D possibly TRBD1 on 6 matching bases. Trimming removed 5 bases at V and 2 bases at J, with 9 bases between. The CDR3 runs 13 residues. CDR1 is SGHDN and CDR2 is FVKESK in the germline V gene. This CDR3 is CASSWGLNTEAFF. The CDR3, as DNA: TGTGCCAGCAGCTGGGGGCTCAACACTGAAGCTTTCTTT.

The chain employs TRBV30 and TRBJ1-6; D may be TRBD1 (5 bases). There are 13 residues in the CDR3. Germline V gives CDR1 GTSNPN, CDR2 SVGIG (reference sequence). V lost 4 bases to trimming and J lost 8 bases, with 12 bases between them. The CDR3 is CAWNPGNYSPLHF. In DNA form, the CDR3 reads TGTGCCTGGAACCCAGGGAATTATTCACCCCTCCACTTT.

V gene TRBV18 combines with J gene TRBJ1-4; 7 nucleotides agree with TRBD1. The V segment lost 4 bases and the J segment 7 bases; nucleotides outside the gene matches: 0. The CDR3 runs 12 residues. CDR1 is KGHSH, CDR2 LQKENI, per germline. CDR3 nucleotide sequence: TGTGCCAGCTCACGGGACAGTGAAAAACTGTTTTTT. This gives the protein CASSRDSEKLFF.

V and J are TRBV27 and TRBJ1-3; 9 nucleotides align to TRBD1. V was clipped by 4 bases and J by 0 bases; unmatched bases: 16. The length of the CDR3 is 20 residues. CDR1 MNHEY and CDR2 SMNVEV come from the germline V gene (reference sequence). CDR3 sequence (DNA): TGTGCCAGCAGTTCAACTCGGACAGGGGCTACCCTAAGCTCTGGAAACACCATATATTTT. Translating gives CASSSTRTGATLSSGNTIYF.

This clone turned up a few times. The chain employs TRBV19 and TRBJ1-1; 8 nucleotides align to TRBD1. CDR1 LNHDA and CDR2 SQIVND come from the germline V gene (reference sequence). J lost 4 bases, V lost 6 bases, and 13 bases had no gene match. The CDR3 length is 16 residues. Here the CDR3 DNA reads TGTGCCAGTAGATCCGGGACAGGCCAACTGGGCACTGAAGCTTTCTTT. Translation: CASRSGTGQLGTEAFF.

V and J are TRBV7-9 and TRBJ2-7; D possibly corresponds to TRBD2 (6 bases). Between the trimmed V and J ends, which lost 5 bases and 6 bases, there was a span of 14 bases. In germline, CDR1 is SEHNR, CDR2 FQNEAQ (reference sequence). CDR3 length: 13 amino acids. For the CDR3, the DNA is TGTGCCAGCAGCCTGGGGGGATCCCCCGAGCAGTACTTC. This codes for CASSLGGSPEQYF.

J is TRBJ1-4 and V is TRBV2, with D possibly being TRBD1 (5 bases). The length of the CDR3 is 16 residues. The germline CDR1 and CDR2 sequences are SNHLY and FYNNEI. V lost 8 bases to trimming and J lost 13 bases, with 29 bases between them. CDR3 protein: CASCRELKGPAWGLFF. The CDR3 DNA sequence: TGTGCCAGCTGCCGAGAACTGAAGGGGCCGGCTTGGGGACTGTTTTTT.

The J gene is TRBJ2-2, the V gene TRBV9; 14 bases match TRBD2. The CDR3 length is 16 residues. Germline assignment: CDR1 SGDLS and CDR2 YYNGEE. Trimming removed 4 bases from V and 4 bases from J; junction bases left unmatched: 3. CDR3 DNA sequence: TGTGCCAGCAGCCCGGGACTAGCGGGAGTCACCGGGGAGCTGTTTTTT. It translates to CASSPGLAGVTGELFF.

The rearrangement joins TRBV3-1 (or the pseudogene TRBV3-2) to TRBJ2-3, with 12 bases identical to TRBD2. This CDR3 has 13 residues. Germline V lookup: CDR1 LGHDT, CDR2 YNNKEL (reference sequence). V shed 4 bases and J 8 bases; nucleotides not matched to a gene: 1. CDR3 sequence (DNA): TGTGCCAGCAGCCCTAGCGGGAGGGGTACGCAGTATTTT. This gives the protein CASSPSGRGTQYF.

The genes are TRBV28 and TRBJ1-1; D possibly corresponds to TRBD1 (5 bases). CDR1 is MDHEN and CDR2 is SYDVKM in the germline V gene. Trimming took 4 bases from V and 10 from J, leaving 16 bases between them. This CDR3 has 13 amino acids. CDR3 nucleotides: TGTGCCAGCAGTTCCCCAGGGAGGTCAGGAGCTTTCTTT. It encodes CASSSPGRSGAFF.

V and J are TRBV6-2 or TRBV6-3 and TRBJ2-7; 10 bases line up with TRBD1. V shed 6 bases and J 2 bases; nucleotides not matched to a gene: 7. CDR1 is MNHEY, CDR2 SVGEGT, per germline. The CDR3 is 15 amino acids. This CDR3 is CASSRQGANTYEQYF. The CDR3 coding sequence is TGTGCCAGCAGCAGACAGGGGGCGAACACCTACGAGCAGTACTTC.

This sequence joins TRBV19 and TRBJ2-7, with a weak D call TRBD2 (6 bases). Germline V gene data show CDR1 as LNHDA and CDR2 as SQIVND (reference sequence). The CDR3 length is 14 residues. With 5 bases removed from V and 5 bases from J, the gap between germline ends came to 16 bases. The CDR3 coding sequence is TGTGCCAGTAGTCCCGGGGGTGGATTAAACGAGCAGTACTTC. Protein: CASSPGGGLNEQYF.

This clone was detected only once. The chain is built from TRBV6-5 and TRBJ1-4; D perhaps matches TRBD1 (5 bases). The CDR3 spans 16 residues. V lost 1 base to trimming and J lost 3 bases, with 12 bases between them. Germline assignment: CDR1 MNHEY and CDR2 SVGAGI. CDR3 region: CASSYWAGGPNEKLFF. The CDR3 bases are TGTGCCAGCAGTTACTGGGCCGGGGGACCTAATGAAAAACTGTTTTTT.

V gene TRBV18 combines with J gene TRBJ2-1, with D uncertain. Germline assignment: CDR1 KGHSH and CDR2 LQKENI. The CDR3 sequence is 14 residues long. Trimming shortened V by 4 bases and J by 0 bases, and 7 bases separated the two germline ends. CDR3 sequence reads: CASSQESSYNEQFF. The DNA of the CDR3 is TGTGCCAGCTCACAGGAGAGCTCCTACAATGAGCAGTTCTTC.

J is TRBJ2-1 and V is TRBV15, with D perhaps TRBD1 (6 bases). Trimming took off 0 bases at V and 11 bases at J, with 17 bases between the two ends. CDR1 LNHNV and CDR2 YYDKDF come from the germline V gene (reference sequence). This CDR3 comprises 15 residues. For the CDR3, the DNA is TGTGCCACCAGCAGAGATTTAAATTCCGGACAGAAGCAGTTCTTC. Its translation is CATSRDLNSGQKQFF.

This clone came up once. The CDR3 region is CASSPDRGWESEAFF. CDR3 DNA: TGCGCCAGCAGCCCGGACAGGGGCTGGGAGTCTGAAGCTTTCTTT. The V and J genes are TRBV5-1 and TRBJ1-1; 9 nucleotides line up with TRBD1. The CDR3 covers 15 residues. Losses at the gene ends were 4 bases for V and 6 bases for J; bases not matched to a gene: 10. Germline V CDR1 and CDR2: SGHRS, YFSETQ.

V and J are TRBV18 and TRBJ2-1; possible D gene TRBD2, 5 bases. Germline loops: CDR1 KGHSH, CDR2 LQKENI. Trimming removed 6 bases at V and 7 bases at J, with 19 bases between. CDR3 length: 15 amino acids. DNA of the CDR3: TGTGCCAGCTCCGTACCAGGAGGCTTGGGGAATGAGCAGTTCTTC. Translation: CASSVPGGLGNEQFF.

V gene TRBV21-1 combines with J gene TRBJ2-6; whether TRBD1, the table's D call, matches the DNA was not checked. TRBV21-1 is deemed a pseudogene. The CDR3 extends over 21 amino acids. CDR3 sequence reads: CASSKAKTGTGSIAGANVLTF. In DNA, the CDR3 is TGTGCCAGCAGCAAAGCCAAAACCGGGACAGGGTCAATCGCCGGGGCCAACGTCCTGACTTTC.

The table lists this clone with a few counts. Here the CDR3 DNA reads TGCGCCAGCAGCCAGGGCGGGATATCCTACGAGCAGTACTTC. It codes for CASSQGGISYEQYF. V gene TRBV4-1 combines with J gene TRBJ2-7, with D perhaps TRBD2 (6 bases). CDR3 size: 14 residues. CDR1 MGHRA and CDR2 YSYEKL come from the germline V gene. V was cut by 3 bases and J by 1 base, with 10 bases left in between.

V and J are TRBV7-9 and TRBJ2-5, with TRBD2 identical over 10 bases. This CDR3 has 18 residues. The V gene end was trimmed by 5 bases and the J gene end by 1 base; junction bases not matched to a gene: 13. Germline V gene lookup returns CDR1 SEHNR and CDR2 FQNEAQ (reference sequence). The CDR3 reads CASSPGLAGAGPQETQYF. Here the CDR3 DNA reads TGTGCCAGCAGCCCCGGGCTAGCGGGAGCTGGGCCCCAAGAGACCCAGTACTTC.

This clone was found a few times. At one of its ends the junction is not consistent with the germline gene, which may arise from a read error. The chain's CDR3 is CASSAVRDTEAFF. The CDR3 DNA is TGTGCCAGCAGCGCCGTCAGGGACACCGAAGCTTTCTTT. The genes are TRBV5-8 and TRBJ1-1, with D perhaps TRBD1 (6 bases). This CDR3 is 13 amino acids long. Germline loops: CDR1 SGHTS, CDR2 YDEGEE.